Listed below are T cell receptor beta chains from one sample, sequenced in a study of cytomegalovirus exposure and HLA in healthy donors. Only in-frame clones appear in the TCRdb table, and some are missing; sequencing was by immunoSEQ multiplex PCR. This sample has 100,000 or so clones; around 82% occur once, and the top ten carry 4%. The sequencing input was PBMCs. The receptors originated from a woman in her 50s in good health and CMV-seropositive. Both conserved end residues are part of each CDR3. D genes are given only for firm matches. Clone size is given for some rows only: seen once, a few or many times, or a class if the clone is expanded.

.	TRBD2	TRBV19	TRBJ2-5	TGTGCCAGTAGTATGAGGGGGAGCGGGGGGTTGGAGACCCAGTACTTC	CASSMRGSGGLETQYF
.	TRBD2	TRBV2	TRBJ2-1	TGTGCCAGCAGTGAAGTCGGGTCAGGACTAGCGGGAATCGGTGAGCAGTTCTTC	CASSEVGSGLAGIGEQFF
.	.	TRBV12-5	TRBJ1-1	TGTGCTAGTGGCCCTACAGGGCCGAACACTGAAGCTTTCTTT	CASGPTGPNTEAFF
few	.	TRBV2	TRBJ2-1	TGTGCCAGCAGTGAAGCGCTTCCAGGGGATGAGCAGTTCTTC	CASSEALPGDEQFF
.	.	TRBV5-5	TRBJ1-4	TGTGCCAGCAGCTCAGGGGACCCTACCAGAAAAAAACTGTTTTTT	CASSSGDPTRKKLFF
.	TRBD1	TRBV5-1	TRBJ2-3	TGCGCCAGCAGCTTGGGGACAGGGGGGCGCACAGATACGCAGTATTTT	CASSLGTGGRTDTQYF
.	.	TRBV27	TRBJ1-5	TGTGCCAGCAGCCTAAAGGAGGGAGGTTATCAGCCCCAGCATTTT	CASSLKEGGYQPQHF
.	.	TRBV6-1	TRBJ1-2	TGTGCCAGCAGCGCCGAGGGATCCCGGTCCTATGGCTACACCTTC	CASSAEGSRSYGYTF
once	.	TRBV5-1	TRBJ2-1	TGCGCCAGCAGTTGGCGGGGTATCTACAATGAGCAGTTCTTC	CASSWRGIYNEQFF
.	TRBD1	TRBV27	TRBJ1-2	TGTGCCAGCAGCCCGACAGGGACTTATGGCTACACCTTC	CASSPTGTYGYTF
.	TRBD1	TRBV5-1	TRBJ1-5	TGCGCCAGCAGCGAAGGGACAGGGAGCAATCAGCCCCAGCATTTT	CASSEGTGSNQPQHF
.	.	TRBV5-1	TRBJ1-6	TGCGCCAGCAGCTTTCTTATCGGGGGGGAATCACCCCTCCACTTT	CASSFLIGGESPLHF
few	TRBD1	TRBV2	TRBJ2-7	TGTGCCAGCAAGTACCGGGACAGGGTCACCTACGAGCAGTACTTC	CASKYRDRVTYEQYF
once	TRBD1	TRBV15	TRBJ1-1	TGTGCCACCAGCGGTCAGGGGGCAGTTGACACTGAAGCTTTCTTT	CATSGQGAVDTEAFF
.	.	TRBV2	TRBJ2-7	TGTGCCAGCCTGGGCCTAACCCCATACGAGCAGTACTTC	CASLGLTPYEQYF
.	.	TRBV10-3	TRBJ1-5	TGTGCCATCAGTGAGTCGCGGCAGGGCTACAATCAGCCCCAGCATTTT	CAISESRQGYNQPQHF
.	.	TRBV11-2	TRBJ1-6	TGTGCCAGCACCCGAGAGTATCCACCCCTCCACTTT	CASTREYPPLHF
.	TRBD2	TRBV4-1	TRBJ2-5	TGCGCCAGCAGCCAAGTAGCCAGGGCGGGAGGAGGGACCCAGTACTTC	CASSQVARAGGGTQYF
.	.	TRBV5-1	TRBJ2-1	TGCGCCAGCAGCGGCCCGGACTTCCCCTACAATGAGCAGTTCTTC	CASSGPDFPYNEQFF
.	.	TRBV11-1	TRBJ1-1	TGTGCCAGCAGCTTAAAGTTCCAGGCGTGGCCTGAAGCTTTCTTT	CASSLKFQAWPEAFF
.	.	TRBV6-5	TRBJ2-1	TGTGCCAGCCGGGGGAAGTTACCCTACAATGAGCAGTTCTTC	CASRGKLPYNEQFF
.	TRBD2	TRBV6-6	TRBJ2-4	TGTGCCAGCACCAGCGGGGGGGCAAACATTCAGTACTTC	CASTSGGANIQYF
.	TRBD2	TRBV7-8	TRBJ2-7	TGTGCCAGCAGCCCCCTCGGGACTAGTAGCTACGAGCAGTACTTC	CASSPLGTSSYEQYF